What follows are 26 T cell receptor beta chains derived from one specimen sequenced in a study of long-term antiretroviral therapy in people with HIV. Sequencing relied on immunoSEQ assay v3.0, run at survey level. Profiled with immunoSEQ multiplex PCR; TCRdb holds only in-frame clones, not every one. The table has 9,500 to 15,000 clones, about 73% seen once. The starting material was unsorted PBMCs, obtained less than 3.2 years before starting antiretroviral therapy. These TCRs come from a man aged 40-50 years with HIV.

This chain uses TRBV7-9 with TRBJ2-1; either TRBD1 or TRBD2 may supply D (5 bases each). CDR1 is SEHNR and CDR2 is FQNEAQ in the germline V gene (reference sequence). The V end was cut by 5 bases, the J end by 0 bases, with 17 bases between. The CDR3 length is 17 residues. CDR3 coding DNA: TGTGCCAGCAGCCAGGTGGGACGGGGTAGCTCCTACAATGAGCAGTTCTTC. Translated: CASSQVGRGSSYNEQFF.

The chain has TRBV18 and TRBJ2-1; 9 bases fit TRBD2. The CDR3 is 15 residues long. Trimming removed 3 bases from V and 4 bases from J; junction bases left unmatched: 4. The germline V gene has CDR1 KGHSH and CDR2 LQKENI. Here the CDR3 DNA reads TGTGCCAGCTCACCGGAGACTAGCGGATACAATGAGCAGTTCTTC. Translating gives CASSPETSGYNEQFF.

DNA for the CDR3: TGTGCCAGCAGCTCGGCCCCCCCAGGATCCGAGCAGTACTTC. It codes for CASSSAPPGSEQYF. The V gene is TRBV11-3, the J gene TRBJ2-7; D is uncertain. Per the germline V gene, CDR1 is SGHNT and CDR2 is YENEEA. CDR3 size: 14 residues. Between the trimmed V and J ends, which lost 4 bases and 6 bases, there was a span of 16 bases.

V is TRBV10-3 and J is TRBJ1-2; TRBD1 matches 7 bases. The CDR3 covers 12 residues. V trimming: 8 bases; J trimming: 9 bases; junction bases outside the gene matches: 9. Germline CDR1 and CDR2: ENHRY and SYGVKD. In DNA form, the CDR3 reads TGTGCCATCCGTTCAGGGGGAAAAAGCTACACCTTC. The encoded protein is CAIRSGGKSYTF.

The chain carries TRBV7-9 and TRBJ2-3, with D uncertain. V lost 7 bases to trimming and J lost 1 base, with 12 bases between them. The CDR3 contains 14 residues. Germline V gene data show CDR1 as SEHNR and CDR2 as FQNEAQ (reference sequence). In DNA form, the CDR3 reads TGTGCCAGCATCACACCGACCCGCACAGATACGCAGTATTTT. It translates to CASITPTRTDTQYF. Full variable domain (rest looked up from reference TRBV7-9 and TRBJ2-3): DTGVSQNPRHKITKRGQNVTFRCDPISEHNRLYWYRQTLGQGPEFLTYFQNEAQLEKSRLLSDRFSAERPKGSFSTLEIQRTEQGDSAMYLCASITPTRTDTQYFGPGTRLTVL.

This chain joins TRBV7-9 and TRBJ2-7; D may be TRBD2 (5 bases). Germline loops: CDR1 SEHNR, CDR2 FQNEAQ (reference sequence). V lost 6 bases and J lost 6, with 12 bases in between. The CDR3 spans 12 residues. This CDR3 reads CASRGVGIEQYF. The CDR3 DNA sequence: TGTGCCAGCAGGGGAGTTGGAATCGAGCAGTACTTC.

The chain carries TRBV20-1 and TRBJ1-1; no clear D. There are 11 residues in the CDR3. The ends were cut back, 4 bases at V and 0 bases at J, with 3 bases in the middle. Looked up from germline, CDR1 is DFQATT and CDR2 is SNEGSKA (reference sequence). The CDR3 sequence: CSAILNTEAFF. The CDR3 region has the DNA TGCAGTGCTATCCTGAACACTGAAGCTTTCTTT.

The chain employs TRBV28 and TRBJ1-6, with D maybe TRBD1 (6 bases). In germline, CDR1 is MDHEN, CDR2 SYDVKM. Trimming removed 6 bases from V and 9 bases from J, with 18 bases in between. This CDR3 region has 15 residues. The CDR3 sequence: CASSRGGEIGSPLHF. The CDR3 nucleotides are TGTGCCAGCAGCCGGGGGGGCGAAATAGGTTCACCCCTCCACTTT.

The V gene is TRBV10-3, the J gene TRBJ2-3, with D maybe TRBD1 (5 bases). Germline CDR1 and CDR2: ENHRY and SYGVKD. Trimming cost V 6 bases and J 8 bases, with 12 bases left between them. The CDR3 sequence is 12 residues long. CDR3 nucleotide sequence: TGTGCCATCAGAAAGGGGCTCGGTACGCAGTATTTT. This sequence encodes CAIRKGLGTQYF.

The chain combines TRBV28 with TRBJ1-2, with D possibly matching TRBD1 (6 bases). Germline V CDR1 and CDR2: MDHEN, SYDVKM. This CDR3 contains 12 residues. Trimming left V 6 bases short and J 8 bases short, with 13 bases between. Written as DNA, the CDR3 is TGTGCCAGCAGGTGGGGGGCTGGCGGCTACACCTTC. This translates into CASRWGAGGYTF.

This chain connects TRBV18 to TRBJ1-2; D is undetermined. The ends were cut back, 1 base at V and 7 bases at J, with 13 bases in the middle. The CDR3 is 14 amino acids. Per the germline V gene, CDR1 is KGHSH and CDR2 is LQKENI. For the CDR3, the DNA is TGTGCCAGCTCACCACAGGCCGAGGGAGGTGGCTACACCTTC. Its protein product is CASSPQAEGGGYTF. Filled out from reference TRBV18 and TRBJ1-2, the complete variable domain reads NAGVMQNPRHLVRRRGQEARLRCSPMKGHSHVYWYRQLPEEGLKFMVYLQKENIIDESGMPKERFSAEFPKEGPSILRIQQVVRGDSAAYFCASSPQAEGGGYTFGSGTRLTVV.

J is TRBJ1-1 and V is TRBV18, with 8 positions matching TRBD1. The germline gives CDR1 KGHSH, CDR2 LQKENI. The CDR3 spans 12 residues. The trim removed 4 bases at V and 8 bases at J, leaving 3 bases unmatched. CDR3: CASSRGQGEAFF. The DNA of the CDR3 is TGTGCCAGCTCACGTGGACAGGGAGAAGCTTTCTTT.

The V call is TRBV7-2, the J call TRBJ2-2; D is possibly TRBD1 or TRBD2 (5 bases each). This CDR3 spans 15 amino acids. V lost 5 bases to trimming and J lost 3 bases, with 13 bases between them. Germline lookup yields CDR1 SGHTA and CDR2 FQGNSA. CDR3 loop: CASSLGTRYTGELFF. In nucleotides, the CDR3 is TGTGCCAGCAGCCTCGGGACGCGGTACACCGGGGAGCTGTTTTTT.

The J gene is TRBJ2-2, the V gene TRBV5-6; tentative D call: TRBD2 (6 bases). Germline lookup yields CDR1 SGHDT and CDR2 YYEEEE. The length of the CDR3 is 16 residues. Trimming cost V 4 bases and J 0 bases, with 13 bases left between them. The CDR3 is CASSRGGHTNTGELFF. Here the CDR3 DNA reads TGTGCCAGCAGCCGGGGAGGACACACGAACACCGGGGAGCTGTTTTTT.

There are a few counts of this clone. The V gene is TRBV6-1, the J gene TRBJ1-5, with a weak D call TRBD1 (5 bases). Germline values: CDR1 MNHNS, CDR2 SASEGT. Trimming pared 2 bases from V and 4 bases from J, leaving 9 bases between. The CDR3 loop spans 14 amino acids. CDR3 residues: CASSEQGGNQPQHF. The CDR3 DNA reads as TGTGCCAGCAGTGAACAGGGTGGGAATCAGCCCCAGCATTTT.

The chain carries TRBV11-3 and TRBJ1-1; TRBD1 aligns across 8 bases. Germline CDR1 and CDR2: SGHNT and YENEEA. The CDR3 covers 13 residues. J gave up 2 bases and V 5 bases, and 1 base lay outside the gene matches. CDR3: CASSPGGNTEAFF. The CDR3 DNA sequence: TGTGCCAGCAGCCCAGGGGGCAACACTGAAGCTTTCTTT.

The chain employs TRBV7-8 and TRBJ1-1, with D possibly being TRBD1 (6 bases). The V gene lost 5 bases and the J gene lost 4 bases, with 17 bases spanning the gap. The CDR3 sequence is 15 residues long. From germline, CDR1 is SGHVS and CDR2 FQNEAQ. The CDR3 coding sequence is TGTGCCAGCAGCCCCACTCAGGCAGGGGTCACTGAAGCTTTCTTT. Amino acid sequence: CASSPTQAGVTEAFF.

V usage is TRBV30 and J usage is TRBJ2-7, with 10 bases aligning to TRBD1. There are 16 residues in the CDR3. The germline gives CDR1 GTSNPN, CDR2 SVGIG (reference sequence). Germline trimming cut 3 bases from V and 2 bases from J; bases unmatched to any gene: 10. The CDR3 region is CAWRPSSGTGAYEQYF. CDR3 coding DNA: TGTGCCTGGAGACCATCCTCCGGGACAGGGGCCTACGAGCAGTACTTC.

The genes are TRBV10-3 and TRBJ2-7; weak D call: TRBD2 (7 bases). The CDR3 is made up of 17 amino acids. In germline, CDR1 is ENHRY, CDR2 SYGVKD. Trimming pared 0 bases from V and 0 bases from J, leaving 15 bases between. The CDR3 sequence: CAISESGGASSSYEQYF. The DNA for the CDR3 is TGTGCCATCAGTGAGTCGGGGGGGGCCTCGAGCTCCTACGAGCAGTACTTC.

The rearrangement uses TRBV5-1 and TRBJ2-5; 8 positions agree with TRBD2. Germline CDR1 is SGHRS and CDR2 is YFSETQ. Trimming took 9 bases from V and 2 from J; bases not matched to a gene: 15. This CDR3 comprises 16 residues. The CDR3 loop reads CATSPRSGKLQETQYF. CDR3 nucleotide sequence: TGCGCCACCTCGCCTCGTAGCGGGAAGTTACAAGAGACCCAGTACTTC.

This chain connects TRBV7-2 to TRBJ1-3, with TRBD1 identical over 7 bases. V shed 5 bases and J 1 base; nucleotides not matched to a gene: 2. The germline gives CDR1 SGHTA, CDR2 FQGNSA. The CDR3 extends over 14 amino acids. This CDR3 reads CASSNRGSGNTIYF. In DNA, the CDR3 is TGTGCCAGCAGCAACAGGGGTTCTGGAAACACCATATATTTT.

This chain uses TRBV10-2 with TRBJ1-1, with 8 nucleotides matching TRBD1. V lost 3 bases, J lost 7 bases, and 10 bases stayed unmatched. Germline assignment: CDR1 WSHSY and CDR2 SAAADI. The CDR3 loop spans 15 amino acids. The CDR3 coding sequence is TGCGCCAGCAGTGACCGAGGACAGGGTAGGATTGAAGCTTTCTTT. Translation: CASSDRGQGRIEAFF.

V usage is TRBV18 and J usage is TRBJ1-3, with unresolved D. Per the germline V gene, CDR1 is KGHSH and CDR2 is LQKENI. This CDR3 is 14 amino acids long. Trimming took off 3 bases at V and 4 bases at J, with 10 bases between the two ends. This CDR3 reads CASSPLLMGNTIYF. The DNA for the CDR3 is TGTGCCAGCTCACCCCTCCTTATGGGAAACACCATATATTTT.

This clone was detected only a few times. The rearrangement uses TRBV5-1 and TRBJ2-2; D not resolved. This CDR3 contains 12 residues. The V end lost 5 bases, the J end lost 1 base, and 3 bases lay between the germline ends. Germline CDR1 and CDR2: SGHRS and YFSETQ. The CDR3 DNA reads as TGCGCCAGCAGGTGGAACACCGGGGAGCTGTTTTTT. Its translation is CASRWNTGELFF.

This clone was detected a few times. This sequence joins TRBV28 and TRBJ2-7; no clear D. Per the germline V gene, CDR1 is MDHEN and CDR2 is SYDVKM. The V gene lost 6 bases and the J gene lost 0 bases, with 12 bases spanning the gap. The CDR3 is 14 residues long. The CDR3 DNA is TGTGCCAGCAGGGTAAGGCAGTCCTCCTACGAGCAGTACTTC. Amino acids: CASRVRQSSYEQYF.

The CDR3, as DNA: TGTGCCAGCAGCCACCAACGGAGGGAGGTCCAGTATTTT. This codes for CASSHQRREVQYF. The V gene is TRBV4-2, the J gene TRBJ2-3, with D possibly TRBD2 on 6 matching bases. The CDR3 spans 13 residues. Germline V lookup: CDR1 LGHNA, CDR2 YNFKEQ. V dropped 3 bases and J dropped 12 bases, with 16 bases sitting between them.